One sample yielded the 20 T cell receptor beta chains listed below, sequenced in a study of blood T cell repertoires in COVID-19. The assay was immunoSEQ multiplex PCR, and TCRdb's table has in-frame clones only and misses some. In the table there are roughly 140,000 clones, approximately 86% of which are singletons. Input material: peripheral blood. Source of these receptors: a human donor in a cohort sampled during active COVID-19.

This chain links TRBV10-3 with TRBJ2-5; TRBD2 aligns across 10 bases. With V trimmed by 4 bases and J by 4 bases, 9 bases remained unmatched. Per the germline V gene, CDR1 is ENHRY and CDR2 is SYGVKD. The CDR3 extends over 16 amino acids. DNA for the CDR3: TGTGCCATCAGTGGAGCTAGCGGGAGTCAGGGAGAGACCCAGTACTTC. Translation gives CAISGASGSQGETQYF.

V and J are TRBV5-8 and TRBJ2-3; possible D gene TRBD2, 5 bases. The CDR3 contains 14 residues. Germline V gives CDR1 SGHTS, CDR2 YDEGEE. Trimming pared 6 bases from V and 5 bases from J, leaving 16 bases between. Written as DNA, the CDR3 is TGTGCCAGCACCTCCCGGGCGGGCGGAGATACGCAGTATTTT. Its protein is CASTSRAGGDTQYF.

V is TRBV5-1 and J is TRBJ1-2; TRBD1 matches at 8 bases. CDR3 size: 15 residues. Per the germline V gene, CDR1 is SGHRS and CDR2 is YFSETQ. Trimming removed 1 base from V and 7 bases from J; junction bases left unmatched: 9. CDR3 amino acids: CASSLSGTGISGYTF. The CDR3 region has the DNA TGCGCCAGCAGCTTGTCCGGGACAGGAATCTCTGGCTACACCTTC.

The CDR3 spells CASSLSPTATSGYEQYF. The CDR3 DNA reads TGCGCCAGCAGCCTCTCCCCCACGGCGACTAGCGGATACGAGCAGTACTTC. The chain joins TRBV4-1 to TRBJ2-7; 9 bases are a match to TRBD2. The germline V gene has CDR1 MGHRA and CDR2 YSYEKL. The J segment lost 4 bases and the V segment lost 4 bases, leaving 14 bases of the junction unmatched. CDR3 length: 17 residues.

The rearrangement joins TRBV7-8 to TRBJ1-2, with a weak D call TRBD1 (5 bases). Looked up from germline, CDR1 is SGHVS and CDR2 is FQNEAQ. This CDR3 contains 16 residues. Trimming pared 1 base from V and 0 bases from J, leaving 12 bases between. The CDR3 sequence: CASSLEGVGANYGYTF. CDR3 sequence (DNA): TGTGCCAGCAGCTTAGAGGGTGTAGGGGCTAACTATGGCTACACCTTC.

This clone was seen just once. The chain combines TRBV19 with TRBJ2-7; possible D gene TRBD1, 5 bases. The CDR3 extends over 14 amino acids. Germline loops: CDR1 LNHDA, CDR2 SQIVND (reference sequence). The V gene lost 8 bases and the J gene lost 4 bases, with 18 bases spanning the gap. CDR3 residues: CASQRQHESYEQYF. CDR3 DNA sequence: TGTGCCAGTCAGAGACAGCATGAAAGTTACGAGCAGTACTTC.

The V gene is TRBV10-2, the J gene TRBJ1-2, with TRBD1 matching over 7 bases. Germline values: CDR1 WSHSY, CDR2 SAAADI. After removal of 2 bases from V and 5 bases from J, the junction contained 14 bases not matched to a gene. The CDR3 has 17 residues. Written as DNA, the CDR3 is TGCGCCAGCAGTGAGGGGGGGATATGGGCAGGGGGATATGGCTACACCTTC. Its protein product is CASSEGGIWAGGYGYTF.

This clone is classed as medium-sized. This CDR3 reads CASSPLAGADTQYF. The CDR3 DNA reads as TGTGCCAGCAGTCCCCTCGCGGGGGCAGATACGCAGTATTTT. The chain recombines TRBV6-5 with TRBJ2-3, with 7 bases identical to TRBD2. V shed 5 bases and J 4 bases; nucleotides not matched to a gene: 6. This CDR3 has 14 amino acids. Germline V gene sequence: CDR1 MNHEY, CDR2 SVGAGI.

This clone was observed a single time. This chain uses TRBV6-6 with TRBJ2-7; tentative D call: TRBD2 (5 bases). The CDR3 runs to 12 residues. The V and J ends lost 11 bases and 5 bases respectively, with 16 bases between them. Germline lookup yields CDR1 MNHNY and CDR2 SVGAGI (reference sequence). CDR3 in amino acids: CAHSGSANEQYF. DNA of the CDR3: TGTGCCCACTCGGGATCCGCCAACGAGCAGTACTTC.

This sequence joins TRBV29-1 and TRBJ2-5, with 11 nucleotides matching TRBD1. CDR1 SQVTM and CDR2 ANQGSEA come from the germline V gene. Trimming took 7 bases from V and 3 from J; bases not matched to a gene: 10. This CDR3 is 15 amino acids long. CDR3 sequence (DNA): TGCAGCGCTCGTACCGGACAGGGGGCCGAAGAGACCCAGTACTTC. Translating it yields CSARTGQGAEETQYF.

The chain joins TRBV7-3 to TRBJ2-4, with 7 bases matching TRBD2. Trimming removed 1 base from V and 2 bases from J; junction bases left unmatched: 5. CDR1 and CDR2 from the germline V gene are SGHTA and FQGTGA. The CDR3 is 16 amino acids. The CDR3 DNA is TGTGCCAGCAGCTTAATGGGAGGGGTTACCAAAAACATTCAGTACTTC. This gives the protein CASSLMGGVTKNIQYF.

V usage is TRBV27 and J usage is TRBJ2-5; D not certain. This CDR3 is 15 amino acids long. V lost 2 bases and J lost 0, with 10 bases in between. The germline CDR1 and CDR2 sequences are MNHEY and SMNVEV (reference sequence). The DNA of the CDR3 is TGTGCCAGCAGTTTAAGAACCGGGTACCAAGAGACCCAGTACTTC. Protein product: CASSLRTGYQETQYF.

The chain combines TRBV5-1 with TRBJ2-7, with 10 bases aligning to TRBD1. The CDR3 length is 16 residues. Germline V lookup: CDR1 SGHRS, CDR2 YFSETQ. V was pared by 2 bases and J by 5 bases, with 10 bases of the junction left unmatched. CDR3 coding DNA: TGCGCCAGCAGCTTCCCAATCGGGACAGGGGAGGACGAGCAGTACTTC. This gives the protein CASSFPIGTGEDEQYF.

This chain joins TRBV5-1 and TRBJ1-4; 8 nucleotides match TRBD1. Looked up from germline, CDR1 is SGHRS and CDR2 is YFSETQ. The CDR3 has 15 residues. The V and J ends lost 2 bases and 6 bases, in that order; junction bases with no gene match: 6. CDR3 amino acids: CASSFQGAQHEKLFF. In nucleotides, the CDR3 is TGCGCCAGCAGCTTCCAGGGGGCGCAGCATGAAAAACTGTTTTTT.

The V and J genes are TRBV7-3 and TRBJ2-1; TRBD2 matches 12 bases. In germline, CDR1 is SGHTA, CDR2 FQGTGA. This CDR3 comprises 19 residues. V trimming: 5 bases; J trimming: 0 bases; junction bases outside the gene matches: 11. The CDR3 DNA reads TGTGCCAGCAGCGCCCGACTAGCGGGGGCCAGAAGCTCCTACAATGAGCAGTTCTTC. Its protein is CASSARLAGARSSYNEQFF. Full variable domain (outside the CDR3, taken from reference TRBV7-3 and TRBJ2-1): GAGVSQTPSNKVTEKGKYVELRCDPISGHTALYWYRQSLGQGPEFLIYFQGTGAADDSGLPNDRFFAVRPEGSVSTLKIQRTERGDSAVYLCASSARLAGARSSYNEQFFGPGTRLTVL.

This chain uses TRBV9 with TRBJ2-3; D is unclear. This CDR3 is built from 12 residues. The germline CDR1 and CDR2 sequences are SGDLS and YYNGEE. The V end lost 2 bases, the J end lost 4 bases, and 5 bases lay between the germline ends. The CDR3 nucleotides are TGTGCCAGCAGCGTCACTCCAGATACGCAGTATTTT. Translation: CASSVTPDTQYF.

The rearrangement uses TRBV5-1 and TRBJ2-7; 7 bases fit TRBD1. V shed 7 bases, J shed 1 base, and the junction held 11 bases outside the gene matches. Germline V gives CDR1 SGHRS, CDR2 YFSETQ. The CDR3 runs to 15 residues. CDR3 in amino acids: CASQASQGVSYEQYF. The CDR3 nucleotides read TGCGCCAGCCAAGCCTCCCAGGGGGTATCCTACGAGCAGTACTTC.

The chain employs TRBV5-1 and TRBJ2-1; D might be TRBD2 (7 bases). CDR3 length equals 15 residues. From germline, CDR1 is SGHRS and CDR2 YFSETQ. Trimming removed 3 bases at V and 6 bases at J, with 16 bases between. The CDR3 DNA reads TGCGCCAGCAGCTCGGAGGGGGGGCCGGGCAATGAGCAGTTCTTC. Its protein is CASSSEGGPGNEQFF.

The V call is TRBV28, the J call TRBJ2-1; 8 bases line up with TRBD2. This CDR3 is built from 14 residues. V was clipped by 7 bases and J by 8 bases; unmatched bases: 10. Germline CDR1 reads MDHEN; CDR2 reads SYDVKM. As DNA, the CDR3 is TGTGCCAGCATCCAAGGGGGACTAGGCCATGAGCAGTTCTTC. Protein product: CASIQGGLGHEQFF. Full variable domain (remainder filled in from reference TRBV28 and TRBJ2-1): DVKVTQSSRYLVKRTGEKVFLECVQDMDHENMFWYRQDPGLGLRLIYFSYDVKMKEKGDIPEGYSVSREKKERFSLILESASTNQTSMYLCASIQGGLGHEQFFGPGTRLTVL.

The chain carries TRBV7-9 and TRBJ2-3; TRBD1 is a possible D gene (5 bases). V shed 3 bases and J shed 3 bases, with 16 bases lying between them. The V gene's germline CDR1 is SEHNR and CDR2 FQNEAQ (reference sequence). This CDR3 has 16 amino acids. The chain's CDR3 is CASSFSYRTSTDTQYF. The CDR3 DNA reads as TGTGCCAGCAGCTTCAGCTACAGGACGTCAACAGATACGCAGTATTTT. The complete variable domain, with remaining parts taken from reference TRBV7-9 and TRBJ2-3, reads DTGVSQNPRHKITKRGQNVTFRCDPISEHNRLYWYRQTLGQGPEFLTYFQNEAQLEKSRLLSDRFSAERPKGSFSTLEIQRTEQGDSAMYLCASSFSYRTSTDTQYFGPGTRLTVL.